The 19 T cell receptor beta chains in this list originate from one sample, sequenced in a study of cytomegalovirus exposure and HLA in healthy donors. Both 60 Vbeta primers and 13 Jbeta primers went into the PCR. The protocol was immunoSEQ multiplex PCR, while the TCRdb copy is restricted to in-frame clones and leaves out a portion. The sample shows around 94,000 clones, about 62% of them seen only once. Sequencing was performed on PBMCs. These TCRs come from a human donor in good health.

The chain joins TRBV5-1 to TRBJ2-7, with 10 bases lining up with TRBD1. CDR1 is SGHRS, CDR2 YFSETQ, per germline. V shed 7 bases, J shed 7 bases, and the junction held 11 bases outside the gene matches. CDR3 size: 14 residues. The CDR3 protein is CASVSGTGVGEQYF. The CDR3 region has the DNA TGCGCCAGCGTTTCCGGGACAGGGGTAGGGGAGCAGTACTTC. The full variable domain, in which reference TRBV5-1 and TRBJ2-7 provide the parts outside the CDR3, is KAGVTQTPRYLIKTRGQQVTLSCSPISGHRSVSWYQQTPGQGLQFLFEYFSETQRNKGNFPGRFSGRQFSNSRSEMNVSTLELGDSALYLCASVSGTGVGEQYFGPGTRLTVT.

V gene TRBV6-1 combines with J gene TRBJ1-2, with TRBD1 identical over 7 bases. The germline gives CDR1 MNHNS, CDR2 SASEGT. Trimming removed 3 bases from V and 4 bases from J; junction bases left unmatched: 11. The CDR3 extends over 16 amino acids. CDR3 sequence (DNA): TGTGCCAGCAGTGAGAGCCGGGACAGCGCCTTCTATGGCTACACCTTC. It specifies CASSESRDSAFYGYTF.

The V and J genes are TRBV28 and TRBJ2-3, with D perhaps matching TRBD2 (5 bases). The ends were cut back, 6 bases at V and 7 bases at J, with 23 bases in the middle. CDR1 is MDHEN, CDR2 SYDVKM, per germline. The CDR3 runs 16 residues. CDR3 region: CASSPGSDSRSYTQYF. DNA for the CDR3: TGTGCCAGCAGCCCCGGCTCGGACTCTCGGTCGTATACGCAGTATTTT. Together with reference TRBV28 and TRBJ2-3, the CDR3 gives the full variable domain: DVKVTQSSRYLVKRTGEKVFLECVQDMDHENMFWYRQDPGLGLRLIYFSYDVKMKEKGDIPEGYSVSREKKERFSLILESASTNQTSMYLCASSPGSDSRSYTQYFGPGTRLTVL.

J is TRBJ2-2 and V is TRBV5-1; TRBD2 matches 10 bases. Germline values: CDR1 SGHRS, CDR2 YFSETQ. V lost 3 bases, J lost 6 bases, and 8 bases stayed unmatched. This CDR3 region has 16 residues. The CDR3 loop is CASSSGTSVSPGELFF. Written as DNA, the CDR3 is TGCGCCAGCAGCTCCGGGACTAGCGTATCACCCGGGGAGCTGTTTTTT.

The chain is built from TRBV11-2 and TRBJ2-7; D is possibly TRBD2 (6 bases). V was pared by 5 bases and J by 5 bases, with 25 bases between. This CDR3 is built from 17 residues. Germline V lookup: CDR1 SGHAT, CDR2 FQNNGV. Here the CDR3 DNA reads TGTGCCAGCAGCACCCACCCCGAGGCGGGGAGCCCCGACGAGCAGTACTTC. Translation: CASSTHPEAGSPDEQYF.

In its sample, this clone was seen a few times. The rearrangement uses TRBV5-1 and TRBJ1-2; 8 bases are shared with TRBD1. The J segment lost 8 bases and the V segment lost 4 bases, leaving 10 bases of the junction unmatched. The CDR3 contains 14 residues. Germline V gene data show CDR1 as SGHRS and CDR2 as YFSETQ. Here the CDR3 DNA reads TGCGCCAGCAGCATTGACGGACAGGGCGAAGGCTACACCTTC. This gives the protein CASSIDGQGEGYTF.

V gene TRBV27 combines with J gene TRBJ2-1, with D tentatively TRBD1 (6 bases). This CDR3 is built from 18 residues. From germline, CDR1 is MNHEY and CDR2 SMNVEV (reference sequence). The V end was cut by 2 bases, the J end by 0 bases, with 17 bases between. CDR3 bases: TGTGCCAGCAGTTTAGAGGGGGAAGAGGGTAGCTCCTACAATGAGCAGTTCTTC. Translating gives CASSLEGEEGSSYNEQFF.

The chain links TRBV5-1 to TRBJ2-1, with TRBD2 identical over 10 bases. Germline values: CDR1 SGHRS, CDR2 YFSETQ. The CDR3 extends over 15 amino acids. Trimming at V came to 4 bases and at J to 3 bases, leaving 4 bases not matched to a gene. The CDR3 is CASSPSGSFYNEQFF. CDR3 sequence (DNA): TGCGCCAGCAGCCCTAGCGGGAGTTTCTACAATGAGCAGTTCTTC. Looking up the rest from reference TRBV5-1 and TRBJ2-1 gives the full variable domain: KAGVTQTPRYLIKTRGQQVTLSCSPISGHRSVSWYQQTPGQGLQFLFEYFSETQRNKGNFPGRFSGRQFSNSRSEMNVSTLELGDSALYLCASSPSGSFYNEQFFGPGTRLTVL.

The chain carries TRBV30 and TRBJ1-1; D ambiguous. V lost 3 bases to trimming and J lost 0 bases, with 8 bases between them. Germline V gives CDR1 GTSNPN, CDR2 SVGIG (reference sequence). The CDR3 sequence is 13 residues long. The chain's CDR3 is CAWREKMNTEAFF. Written as DNA, the CDR3 is TGTGCCTGGAGAGAGAAGATGAACACTGAAGCTTTCTTT. Full variable domain (remainder filled in from reference TRBV30 and TRBJ1-1): SQTIHQWPATLVQPVGSPLSLECTVEGTSNPNLYWYRQAAGRGLQLLFYSVGIGQISSEVPQNLSASRPQDRQFILSSKKLLLSDSGFYLCAWREKMNTEAFFGQGTRLTVV.

The V gene is TRBV5-4, the J gene TRBJ2-4; 11 bases line up with TRBD1. This CDR3 spans 15 amino acids. The ends lost 4 bases at V and 8 bases at J; junction bases unmatched: 8. CDR1 and CDR2 (germline): SGHNT, YYREEE (reference sequence). The CDR3 DNA follows: TGTGCCAGCAGCAAACGGACAGGGGGCGAGTACATTCAGTACTTC. It translates to CASSKRTGGEYIQYF.

The genes are TRBV5-1 and TRBJ1-1; possibly TRBD1 for D (5 bases). Trimming removed 0 bases from V and 6 bases from J, with 9 bases in between. In germline, CDR1 is SGHRS, CDR2 YFSETQ. CDR3 length: 13 residues. CDR3 nucleotide sequence: TGCGCCAGCAGCTTGGATTGGGGGGCTGAAGCTTTCTTT. Its translation is CASSLDWGAEAFF.

This clone came up a few times. The J gene is TRBJ2-7, the V gene TRBV6-1; a possible D gene is TRBD1 (5 bases). The CDR3 is 17 amino acids. Trimming cost V 0 bases and J 6 bases, with 21 bases left between them. Germline V gene sequence: CDR1 MNHNS, CDR2 SASEGT. The CDR3 nucleotides are TGTGCCAGCAGTGAAGCGGCGTCGTGGAAACGCCAGGGCGAGCAGTACTTC. Its translation is CASSEAASWKRQGEQYF.

The V and J genes are TRBV28 and TRBJ2-3, with TRBD2 identical over 14 bases. CDR3 length: 17 amino acids. The germline V gene has CDR1 MDHEN and CDR2 SYDVKM. The trim removed 6 bases at V and 3 bases at J, leaving 8 bases unmatched. This CDR3 is CASSPHGLAGGTDTQYF. CDR3 in DNA: TGTGCCAGCAGCCCACATGGACTAGCGGGAGGTACAGATACGCAGTATTTT.

The rearrangement links TRBV5-1 to TRBJ2-7; TRBD2 matches at 13 bases. Per the germline V gene, CDR1 is SGHRS and CDR2 is YFSETQ. J gave up 5 bases and V 8 bases, and 16 bases lay outside the gene matches. The CDR3 is 17 residues long. This CDR3 reads CASRGLAGDTTGNEQYF. The CDR3 DNA sequence: TGCGCCAGTCGCGGACTAGCGGGAGATACGACGGGGAACGAGCAGTACTTC.

This clone was found a few times. The genes are TRBV30 and TRBJ2-6; D perhaps matches TRBD1 (5 bases). CDR1 is GTSNPN, CDR2 SVGIG, per germline (reference sequence). The ends were cut back, 3 bases at V and 3 bases at J, with 18 bases in the middle. The CDR3 spans 17 residues. This CDR3 reads CAWRGDRLDRGANVLTF. The CDR3 DNA is TGTGCCTGGAGAGGGGATCGGCTAGATCGTGGGGCCAACGTCCTGACTTTC.

The chain is built from TRBV5-5 and TRBJ2-7; D gene uncertain. The length of the CDR3 is 14 residues. With 2 bases removed from V and 1 base from J, the gap between germline ends came to 10 bases. In germline, CDR1 is SGHKS, CDR2 YYEKEE (reference sequence). CDR3 sequence reads: CASSLAARSYEQYF. In DNA form, the CDR3 reads TGTGCCAGCAGCTTAGCAGCGCGTTCCTACGAGCAGTACTTC.

This clone was seen more than once but under ten times. The chain carries TRBV11-2 and TRBJ1-1; unclear D gene. Germline-derived CDR1 and CDR2 are SGHAT and FQNNGV. The CDR3 is 16 amino acids. V lost 0 bases and J 5 bases, leaving 16 bases between the germline ends. CDR3: CASSLDLGLVGTEAFF. The CDR3 DNA follows: TGTGCCAGCAGCTTAGATCTGGGTCTGGTCGGGACTGAAGCTTTCTTT.

This clone was picked up a small number of times. This chain links TRBV27 with TRBJ2-2; a possible D gene is TRBD2 (6 bases). The CDR3 covers 15 residues. Trimming pared 6 bases from V and 1 base from J, leaving 12 bases between. Germline V lookup: CDR1 MNHEY, CDR2 SMNVEV (reference sequence). The CDR3 DNA is TGTGCCAGCAGACCTATGGGGGGGAACACCGGGGAGCTGTTTTTT. Residues: CASRPMGGNTGELFF.

This sequence joins TRBV5-1 and TRBJ2-7; 11 nucleotides line up with TRBD2. J gave up 3 bases and V 4 bases, and 6 bases lay outside the gene matches. This CDR3 contains 15 residues. The germline V gene has CDR1 SGHRS and CDR2 YFSETQ. CDR3 region: CASSLGLAEHYEQYF. The CDR3, as DNA: TGCGCCAGCAGCCTGGGACTAGCGGAACACTACGAGCAGTACTTC.